This is a list of T cell receptor beta chains from one sample in a study of cytomegalovirus exposure and HLA in healthy donors. Sequencing used immunoSEQ multiplex PCR; TCRdb keeps in-frame clones, though not all of them. The data show 150,000 to 200,000 clones, roughly 79% seen once. The sequenced sample was PBMCs. The receptors here all came from a woman aged 40 to 50 in good health and CMV-seronegative. CDR3s include the opening cysteine and the closing phenylalanine or tryptophan. A D gene is named only where the DNA matches it firmly. Expanded clones are given a class, and other clones once, few, many or no size at all.

j_gene,abundance,v_gene,d_gene,CDR3aa,CDR3nt
TRBJ2-7,-,TRBV6-1,TRBD2,CASSEAGGVVFEQYF,TGTGCCAGCAGTGAAGCCGGGGGGGTGGTGTTCGAGCAGTACTTC
TRBJ2-1,-,TRBV21-1,-,CAIPPSRLGQGYNEQFF,TGTGCCATCCCCCCCTCACGCCTCGGGCAGGGGTACAATGAGCAGTTCTTC
TRBJ2-2,-,TRBV5-8,TRBD1,CASSLPQGAGELFF,TGTGCCAGCAGCTTACCACAGGGGGCCGGGGAGCTGTTTTTT
TRBJ1-1,-,TRBV5-6,-,CASSFGQMNTEAFF,TGTGCCAGCAGCTTCGGACAAATGAACACTGAAGCTTTCTTT
TRBJ1-2,-,TRBV6-5,TRBD1,CASSWDRDLQGYTF,TGTGCCAGCAGTTGGGACAGGGATCTTCAAGGCTACACCTTC
TRBJ1-2,few,TRBV14,-,CASSHRGDYGYTF,TGTGCCAGCAGCCACAGGGGTGACTATGGCTACACCTTC
TRBJ2-7,-,TRBV5-1,TRBD1,CASSSGQGLDEQYF,TGCGCCAGCAGCTCTGGACAGGGACTCGACGAGCAGTACTTC
TRBJ1-1,few,TRBV6-1,-,CASSDGGMNTEAFF,TGTGCCAGCAGTGACGGGGGGATGAACACTGAAGCTTTCTTT
TRBJ1-2,few,TRBV6-6,-,CASSPGQLSYGYTF,TGTGCCAGCAGTCCCGGACAGCTATCCTATGGCTACACCTTC
TRBJ2-3,-,TRBV30,TRBD2,CAWSVWFSGRTDTQYF,TGTGCCTGGAGTGTATGGTTCAGCGGGAGAACAGATACGCAGTATTTT
TRBJ1-2,-,TRBV6-6,-,CASSKEGTDYGYTF,TGTGCCAGCAGTAAGGAGGGGACTGACTATGGCTACACCTTC
TRBJ2-3,-,TRBV2,TRBD2,CASKGQTSGIDTQYF,TGTGCCAGCAAGGGTCAGACTAGCGGGATAGATACGCAGTATTTT
TRBJ1-1,-,TRBV6-1,-,CATRTDMNTEAFF,TGTGCCACGAGGACTGACATGAACACTGAAGCTTTCTTT
TRBJ1-1,-,TRBV5-1,TRBD1,CASSSGTAKNTEAFF,TGCGCCAGCAGCTCCGGGACAGCCAAGAACACTGAAGCTTTCTTT
TRBJ1-1,few,TRBV29-1,-,CSASRGSEAFF,TGCAGCGCATCAAGGGGGAGTGAAGCTTTCTTT
TRBJ1-4,few,TRBV5-6,-,CATSQTYRELEKLFF,TGTGCCACCTCCCAAACATACAGGGAGTTAGAAAAACTGTTTTTT
TRBJ1-2,-,TRBV19,TRBD1,CASHPGWDRGVVFYGYTF,TGTGCCAGTCACCCCGGTTGGGACAGGGGAGTAGTTTTCTATGGCTACACCTTC
TRBJ2-7,-,TRBV30,TRBD2,CAWSSGGYEQYF,TGTGCCTGGAGTTCGGGGGGCTACGAGCAGTACTTC
TRBJ2-2,-,TRBV6-5,-,CASSKRTPNTGELFF,TGTGCCAGCAGCAAGCGGACGCCTAACACCGGGGAGCTGTTTTTT
TRBJ1-1,few,TRBV28,-,CASSSGGLGTEAFF,TGTGCCAGCAGTTCCGGGGGGCTTGGCACTGAAGCTTTCTTT
TRBJ2-1,-,TRBV5-4,TRBD2,CASSFGTSGRNEQFF,TGTGCCAGCAGCTTCGGGACTAGCGGGAGGAATGAGCAGTTCTTC
TRBJ2-1,-,TRBV6-5,-,CASSSLFLEQFF,TGTGCCAGCAGTTCGTTATTTCTGGAGCAGTTCTTC
TRBJ2-3,-,TRBV2,TRBD2,CASRLLAGGTDTQYF,TGTGCCAGCAGATTACTAGCGGGAGGAACAGATACGCAGTATTTT
TRBJ1-1,-,TRBV25-1,-,CASSRENTEAFF,TGTGCCAGCAGCAGGGAGAACACTGAAGCTTTCTTT
TRBJ2-3,-,TRBV5-1,TRBD1,CASSLASGTGGTDTQYF,TGCGCCAGCAGCTTGGCCTCCGGGACAGGGGGCACAGATACGCAGTATTTT
TRBJ2-2,-,TRBV5-6,TRBD2,CASSLEAGGPYGELFF,TGTGCCAGCAGCTTGGAGGCGGGAGGGCCGTACGGGGAGCTGTTTTTT
TRBJ1-2,-,TRBV2,-,CASSSGRNYGYTF,TGTGCCAGCAGCTCCGGGAGAAACTATGGCTACACCTTC
TRBJ2-2,-,TRBV28,TRBD2,CATSREGWTGELFF,TGTGCCACCTCCCGGGAGGGCTGGACCGGGGAGCTGTTTTTT
TRBJ2-6,-,TRBV4-2,TRBD1,CASSQSSGTGRPGANVLTF,TGTGCCAGCAGCCAGTCTTCCGGGACAGGGCGCCCTGGGGCCAACGTCCTGACTTTC
TRBJ2-3,-,TRBV7-3,TRBD2,CASSSSGLAADTQYF,TGTGCCAGCAGCTCGTCGGGACTAGCGGCAGATACGCAGTATTTT
TRBJ1-2,-,TRBV6-6,-,CASTLQGAYGYTF,TGTGCCAGCACCCTACAGGGTGCCTATGGCTACACCTTC
TRBJ1-1,-,TRBV19,-,CASRRHLNTEAFF,TGTGCCAGCCGCCGACATCTGAACACTGAAGCTTTCTTT
TRBJ1-1,few,TRBV14,-,CASSQEGGVVRNTEAFF,TGTGCCAGCAGCCAAGAGGGCGGGGTGGTCCGGAACACTGAAGCTTTCTTT